This TCR beta chain appears in the sequencing data of a study of CD8 T cells in ankylosing spondylitis. Study outcomes and limitations: Reports of some motif variants in reactive arthritis synovial fluid and blood predate this one.

This clonotype has more than one count but fewer than ten. Its matching antigen is unknown. The CDR3 extends over 14 amino acids. Germline-derived CDR1 and CDR2 are KGHDR and SFDVKD. V lost 3 bases, J lost 12 bases, and 17 bases lay in between. TCRdb redid the calling of the 5' RACE reads with MiXCR, one entry per CDR3 protein. In the table there are 180,000 or so distinct CDR3 sequences, 9.5% to 13% of which are singletons. The sequence was collected from a male donor with ankylosing spondylitis or in good health (not recorded which). The sequenced sample was blood, either unsorted or a sorted T cell fraction (not recorded which). V is TRBV24-1 and J is TRBJ2-1; TRBD1 is a possible D gene (5 bases). This chain's CDR3 is CATSDAGLRRGQFF. The CDR3 DNA reads TGTGCCACCAGTGATGCCGGGCTCAGAAGGGGGCAGTTCTTC.